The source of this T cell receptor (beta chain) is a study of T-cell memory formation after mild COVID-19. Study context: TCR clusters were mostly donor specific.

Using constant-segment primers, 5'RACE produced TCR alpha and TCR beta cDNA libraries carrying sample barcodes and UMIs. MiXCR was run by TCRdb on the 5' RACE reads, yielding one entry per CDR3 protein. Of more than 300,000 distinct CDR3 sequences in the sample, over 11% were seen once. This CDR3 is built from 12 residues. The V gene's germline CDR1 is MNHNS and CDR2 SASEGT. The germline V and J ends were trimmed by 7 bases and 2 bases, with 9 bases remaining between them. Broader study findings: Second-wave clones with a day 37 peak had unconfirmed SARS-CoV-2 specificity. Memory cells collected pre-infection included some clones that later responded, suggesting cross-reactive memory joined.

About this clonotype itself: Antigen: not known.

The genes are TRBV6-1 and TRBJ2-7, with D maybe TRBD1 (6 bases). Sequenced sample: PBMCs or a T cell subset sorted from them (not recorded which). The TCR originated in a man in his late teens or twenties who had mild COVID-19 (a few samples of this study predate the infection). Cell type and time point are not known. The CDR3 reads CASTGATYEQYF. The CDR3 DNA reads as TGTGCCAGCACAGGGGCCACCTACGAGCAGTACTTC.